This TCR beta chain derives from a study of T cells after yellow fever vaccination. Across the study: Preparation used SMART-Seq v4 Ultra Low Input for the low-cell-number fractions. Study-wide results and limits: In FACS-sorted repertoires, abundant clonotypes from the bulk population could appear as contaminants. Most clones from primary vaccination resurfaced after the booster (nearly 97% CD4, over 75% CD8). Clonotype sharing between CD4 and CD8 compartments was small.

This clonotype has only a few counts. Its antigen remains unidentified. MiXCR, applied by TCRdb to the 5' RACE reads, yields one record per CDR3 protein. The table shows tens of thousands of distinct CDR3 sequences, with around 7.7% occurring only once. The V end was cut by 5 bases, the J end by 9 bases, with 14 bases between. Germline V gene data show CDR1 as SEHNR and CDR2 as FQNEAQ (reference sequence). This CDR3 is 13 amino acids long. Sequenced here: CD8+ T cells sorted from PBMCs, sampled 9 to 10 days after the first yellow fever vaccination. The chain combines TRBV7-9 with TRBJ2-1; D might be TRBD2 (6 bases). The TCR sequence derives from a man aged 18 to 30 who received the YFV17D yellow fever vaccine. CDR3 in amino acids: CASSPPGRGEQFF. The CDR3 DNA reads TGTGCCAGCAGCCCCCCGGGGCGGGGTGAGCAGTTCTTC.